This T cell receptor beta chain came from a study of vaccination and CD4 T cells after COVID-19. On the study more broadly: The convalescents were made up of six males and four females, two of whom were Hispanic.

About this clonotype: Its antigen is unidentified.

Researchers used the Oncomine TCR Beta short-read assay to sequence DNA from cultured CD4+ T cells. Each CDR3 protein is one row after TCRdb ran MiXCR on the PCR reads. The sample includes approximately 17,000 distinct CDR3 sequences, just over 70% seen only once; the top ten take about 16%. Per the germline V gene, CDR1 is MNHNS and CDR2 is SASEGT. V shed 6 bases, J shed 5 bases, and the junction held 7 bases outside the gene matches. The CDR3 covers 14 residues. Treatment noted: roughly 10-day PBMC culture with coronavirus spike peptide pools or control peptides (ViraFEST assay). TCRs were sequenced by ViraFEST after antigen-specific T cells had been expanded with peptide pools.

This TCR was sampled from a human donor who had recovered from COVID-19. Sequenced input: CD4+ T cells from blood, cultured in vitro. J is TRBJ2-1 and V is TRBV6-1; TRBD1 agrees at 7 bases. CDR3 amino acids: CASSRGDSNNEQFF. The CDR3 nucleotides read TGTGCCAGCAGCCGAGGGGACAGTAACAATGAGCAGTTCTTC.